This T cell receptor beta chain derives from a study of shared clonotypes between healthy human individuals. The method was immunoSEQ multiplex PCR; TCRdb's version includes in-frame clones alone and lacks a portion of them. This sample has around 1,900,000 clones, with roughly 93% found just once. Cells designated naive CD8 were CD45RO-negative and were positively selected for CCR7, with terminally differentiated effector memory CD45RA+ cells excluded. This clone was recorded a few times. Other DNA sequences in the sample encode the same CDR3. The CDR3 has 12 residues. Trimming removed 3 bases at V and 1 base at J, with 4 bases between. Germline values: CDR1 MGHDK, CDR2 SYGVNS.

The sample consisted of naive CD8+ T cells from PBMCs. This chain links TRBV25-1 with TRBJ2-7, with D unresolved. This TCR was recovered from a man aged 18 to 30 in good health. Some clones in this sample may be carry-over from other donors' samples. CDR3 bases: TGTGCCAGCAGTGAGGGATCCTACGAGCAGTACTTC. Translated: CASSEGSYEQYF.